The sequence of this TCR beta chain was determined in a study of blood T cell repertoires in COVID-19. Study-wide context: Sample material is recorded as cDNA or gDNA derived from T cells, B-cell-depleted T cells, or PBMCs.

V lost 0 bases, J lost 4 bases, and 4 bases stayed unmatched. The CDR3 is 17 residues long. Germline CDR1 and CDR2: LGHNA and YNFKEQ. As processed by the authors: Reference gene primer amplification yielded estimated nucleated cell counts. The method was immunoSEQ multiplex PCR; TCRdb's version includes in-frame clones alone and lacks a portion of them. V and J calls and clone size come straight from that table; D and trimming were deduced from the DNA. The table records 160,000 or so clones, around 84% of them present only once. This clonotype was obtained from a woman aged 50 to 60 with acute or convalescent COVID-19. J is TRBJ2-5 and V is TRBV4-2; 14 bases match TRBD2. The source material was peripheral blood. CDR3 loop: CASSQEGTSGSRETQYF. CDR3 DNA: TGTGCCAGCAGCCAAGAAGGGACTAGCGGGAGTCGAGAGACCCAGTACTTC.